This record looks at one TCR beta chain sequence and its context. Its antigen remains unidentified. The sample comes from a study of beta chain features in type 1 diabetes. Study-level results: High-TCR-expressing cells could be over-represented by cDNA sequencing. For Type 1 diabetes patients, all four CD4+ subsets carried TCRB CDR3s that were moderately but significantly shorter. Shorter templates might be favored by PCR, and equally so in patients and in controls.

The study reverse transcribed the entire isolated RNA, so it sequenced expressed TCRB transcripts. Around 3.9 million reads on average were seen across naive, central memory and regulatory T cell samples. The repertoire was sequenced with immunoSEQ multiplex PCR; TCRdb's copy has only in-frame clones and lacks some. The table has 100,000 to 150,000 clones, approximately 10% seen once. From germline, CDR1 is KGHSH and CDR2 LQKENI. Trimming cost V 7 bases and J 2 bases, with 11 bases left between them. CDR3 length: 13 residues. This receptor was taken from a man in his thirties or forties with type 1 diabetes. The gene calls are TRBV18 and TRBJ2-5; possible D gene TRBD1, 6 bases. Sequencing was done on a sample of central memory CD4+ T cells from blood. The CDR3 DNA is TGTGCCAGCTTTACAGGGATACAAGAGACCCAGTACTTC. Translation gives CASFTGIQETQYF.